The 19 T cell receptor beta chains below come from one sample, sequenced in a study of blood T cells in healthy people across ages (dated by TCRdb to the mid-2010s). Receptor amplification or capture employed 5' RACE. Instrument on record: Illumina HiSeq 2500. The second PCR ran for roughly 7 to 11 cycles and used a J-beta primer mix along with a sample-barcoded 5' primer. Starting from the raw public reads, TCRdb applied fastp trimming at Q25, assembled clones with MiXCR and retained in-frame beta chains. Identical CDR3 proteins give one entry, which carries the most common genes and DNA. The sample table contains some 1.5 million distinct CDR3 sequences; only one count was recorded for 28% of them. The ten largest clones represent 7.7% of the sample. The sample comprised blood. The receptors stem from a woman in her twenties or thirties in good health.

In its sample, this clonotype was seen a few times. The chain recombines TRBV6-6 with TRBJ2-7; the match to TRBD1 covers 9 bases. V lost 1 base and J lost 0; bases outside the gene matches: 4. The CDR3 extends over 16 amino acids. Looked up from germline, CDR1 is MNHNY and CDR2 is SVGAGI (reference sequence). Here the CDR3 reads CASSYWWGQGSYEQYF. The CDR3 DNA follows: TGTGCCAGCAGTTACTGGTGGGGACAGGGCTCCTACGAGCAGTACTTC.

The V and J genes are TRBV20-1 and TRBJ2-3, with TRBD2 identical over 10 bases. Germline V gives CDR1 DFQATT, CDR2 SNEGSKA (reference sequence). Unmatched junction bases numbered 8, after V lost 1 base and J lost 7 bases. This CDR3 is 15 amino acids long. CDR3: CSARVGLAGVYTQYF. CDR3 nucleotides: TGCAGTGCTAGAGTGGGGCTAGCGGGAGTTTATACGCAGTATTTT.

Points on this clonotype: A much larger clone differs by one base, so this may be a read error. The DNA is left out, because the CDR3 cannot be placed on it with certainty; the CDR3 is given as TCRdb lists it. This chain joins TRBV5-1 and TRBJ2-7. From its first to its last residue, the CDR3 has 15 amino acids. The germline V gene encodes CDR1 SGHRS and CDR2 YFSETQ. Here the CDR3 reads CASSWGPGISYEQDF.

The chain has TRBV10-2 and TRBJ2-5; 11 nucleotides align to TRBD2. Germline assignment: CDR1 WSHSY and CDR2 SAAADI. The CDR3 contains 15 residues. The V and J ends lost 0 bases and 6 bases, in that order; junction bases with no gene match: 3. The CDR3 is CASSESLAGVKTQYF. The CDR3 nucleotides are TGCGCCAGCAGTGAGTCACTAGCGGGAGTAAAGACCCAGTACTTC.

This clonotype has ten or more counts. The rearrangement joins TRBV27 to TRBJ2-7; D is undetermined. The CDR3 sequence is 14 residues long. V lost 5 bases, J lost 2 bases, and 13 bases lay in between. Germline V gene sequence: CDR1 MNHEY, CDR2 SMNVEV (reference sequence). The CDR3 region is CASSRSADTYEQYF. The CDR3 DNA reads as TGTGCCAGCAGTAGGTCGGCTGACACCTACGAGCAGTACTTC.

Points on this clonotype: At one boundary the junction diverges from the germline segment, which might be a read error. V is TRBV30 and J is TRBJ1-2; no reliable D call. The germline V gene encodes CDR1 GTSNPN and CDR2 SVGIG (reference sequence). This CDR3 spans 13 amino acids. In nucleotides, the CDR3 is TGTGCCTGGGGTGTTGGTCGGACCTATGGCTACACCTTC. This gives the protein CAWGVGRTYGYTF. The variable domain in full, completed from reference TRBV30 and TRBJ1-2, reads SQTIHQWPATLVQPVGSPLSLECTVEGTSNPNLYWYRQAAGRGLQLLFYSVGIGQISSEVPQNLSASRPQDRQFILSSKKLLLSDSGFYLCAWGVGRTYGYTFGSGTRLTVV.

The chain couples TRBV6-6 to TRBJ2-7; the D gene is possibly TRBD2 (5 bases). The CDR3 is 14 amino acids. V dropped 4 bases and J dropped 4 bases, with 14 bases sitting between them. Germline V CDR1 and CDR2: MNHNY, SVGAGI (reference sequence). The CDR3 DNA sequence: TGTGCCAGCAGTTTCTCAGCAGGACTGTACGAGCAGTACTTC. Protein product: CASSFSAGLYEQYF.

This chain connects TRBV9 to TRBJ1-6, with D uncertain. CDR1 is SGDLS and CDR2 is YYNGEE in the germline V gene. The CDR3 has 11 residues. V dropped 0 bases and J dropped 12 bases, with 4 bases sitting between them. CDR3 residues: CASSVDGPLHF. CDR3 coding DNA: TGTGCCAGCAGCGTAGATGGACCCCTCCACTTT.

This rearrangement joins TRBV28 to TRBJ2-1, with 10 bases that match TRBD2. CDR3 size: 15 residues. Trimming at V came to 8 bases and at J to 0 bases, leaving 4 bases not matched to a gene. Germline V gene data show CDR1 as MDHEN and CDR2 as SYDVKM. The CDR3 here is CASGTSGASYNEQFF. The CDR3 nucleotides are TGTGCCAGCGGAACTAGCGGGGCCTCCTACAATGAGCAGTTCTTC.

The genes are TRBV12-5 and TRBJ2-1, with 8 bases that match TRBD2. CDR1 is LGHNT, CDR2 FRNRAP, per germline. This CDR3 has 16 residues. Germline trimming cut 0 bases from V and 5 bases from J; bases unmatched to any gene: 6. CDR3 sequence: CASGLVEAGGNNEQFF. The CDR3 coding sequence is TGTGCTAGTGGTTTGGTAGAGGCGGGGGGAAACAATGAGCAGTTCTTC. Supplemented by reference TRBV12-5 and TRBJ2-1, the full variable domain reads DARVTQTPRHKVTEMGQEVTMRCQPILGHNTVFWYRQTMMQGLELLAYFRNRAPLDDSGMPKDRFSAEMPDATLATLKIQPSEPRDSAVYFCASGLVEAGGNNEQFFGPGTRLTVL.

The rearrangement joins TRBV5-4 to TRBJ1-6, with TRBD1 matching over 8 bases. This CDR3 contains 16 residues. With 3 bases clipped from V and 9 bases from J, the junction kept 11 bases outside the gene matches. Germline V gene lookup returns CDR1 SGHNT and CDR2 YYREEE (reference sequence). The CDR3 nucleotides are TGTGCCAGCAGCTCCTCGGGACAGGCGATTCGTTCACCCCTCCACTTT. This encodes CASSSSGQAIRSPLHF.

V gene TRBV20-1 combines with J gene TRBJ1-2; 7 bases match TRBD1. The CDR3 covers 15 residues. Germline V gene data show CDR1 as DFQATT and CDR2 as SNEGSKA (reference sequence). V lost 0 bases to trimming and J lost 4 bases; unmatched junction nucleotides: 8. CDR3 bases: TGCAGTGCTAGAGATTCCCAGGGGGGGATCTATGGCTACACCTTC. It yields the protein CSARDSQGGIYGYTF.

This clonotype has a handful of counts. V is TRBV12-3 or TRBV12-4 and J is TRBJ2-3; tentative D call: TRBD1 (6 bases). V was clipped by 4 bases and J by 13 bases, with 12 bases between them. CDR3 size: 11 residues. DNA for the CDR3: TGTGCCAGCAGTTATAGGGCAGGGGAGTATTTT. The encoded protein is CASSYRAGEYF.

As for this clonotype: A much larger clone differs from this one at a single base, so this may be a read error. This chain connects TRBV12-3 or TRBV12-4 to TRBJ1-2; D is possibly TRBD1 (6 bases). The CDR3 consists of 14 residues. The CDR3 sequence: CASSPRRGNYGHTF. CDR3 coding DNA: TGTGCCAGCAGTCCGAGGAGGGGGAACTATGGCCACACCTTC.

V and J are TRBV29-1 and TRBJ2-3; D tentatively fits TRBD1 or TRBD2 (5 bases each). V lost 4 bases, J lost 2 bases, and 13 bases lay in between. Germline-derived CDR1 and CDR2 are SQVTM and ANQGSEA. There are 14 residues in the CDR3. The CDR3 spells CSVAVGEPTDTQYF. The CDR3 DNA reads TGCAGCGTTGCGGTAGGGGAGCCCACAGATACGCAGTATTTT.

This chain connects TRBV4-2 to TRBJ1-6; no clear D. The CDR3 covers 16 residues. Between the trimmed V and J ends, which lost 0 bases and 7 bases, there was a span of 13 bases. Germline V gene data show CDR1 as LGHNA and CDR2 as YNFKEQ. The CDR3 sequence: CASSQDRVQPNSPLHF. The CDR3 DNA follows: TGTGCCAGCAGCCAAGATCGTGTACAGCCAAATTCACCCCTCCACTTT.

This clonotype is a singleton in its sample. The rearrangement links TRBV21-1 to TRBJ2-1; TRBD2, the D gene given by the table, was not confirmed from the DNA. TRBV21-1 constitutes a pseudogene. The CDR3 extends over 18 amino acids. The CDR3 here is CASRSLTLAGRWQSEQFF. DNA of the CDR3: TGTGCCAGCAGATCCCTGACCTTAGCGGGACGATGGCAATCGGAGCAGTTCTTC.

The chain has TRBV12-3 or TRBV12-4 and TRBJ2-7; TRBD1 matches at 7 bases. The CDR3 totals 14 residues. The junction had 5 bases not matched to a gene; V was cut back by 5 bases and J by 1 base. The CDR3 DNA reads TGTGCCAGCAGTGGACAGGATCTTTCCTACGAGCAGTACTTC. It is translated as CASSGQDLSYEQYF.

This clonotype was detected a few times. The CDR3 region is CASSYGGPGEKLFF. The DNA for the CDR3 is TGTGCCAGCAGTTATGGAGGGCCAGGGGAAAAACTGTTTTTT. The V and J genes are TRBV6-5 and TRBJ1-4; the D gene is possibly TRBD1 (5 bases). Per the germline V gene, CDR1 is MNHEY and CDR2 is SVGAGI. The V gene lost 3 bases and the J gene lost 8 bases, with 13 bases spanning the gap. The CDR3 runs 14 residues.